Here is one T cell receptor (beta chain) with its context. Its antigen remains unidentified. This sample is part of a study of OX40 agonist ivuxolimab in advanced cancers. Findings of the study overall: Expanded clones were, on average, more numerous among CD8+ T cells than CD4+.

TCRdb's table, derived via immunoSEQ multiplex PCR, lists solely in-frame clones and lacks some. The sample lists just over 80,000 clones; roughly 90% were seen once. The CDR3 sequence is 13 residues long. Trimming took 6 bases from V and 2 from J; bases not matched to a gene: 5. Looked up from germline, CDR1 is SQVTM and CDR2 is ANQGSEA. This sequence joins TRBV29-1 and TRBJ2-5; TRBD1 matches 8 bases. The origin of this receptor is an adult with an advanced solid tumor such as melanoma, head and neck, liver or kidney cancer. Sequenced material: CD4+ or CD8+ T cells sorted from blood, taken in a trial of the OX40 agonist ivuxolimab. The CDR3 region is CSVRDRLQETQYF. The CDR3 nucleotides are TGCAGCGTCAGGGACAGGTTGCAAGAGACCCAGTACTTC.